The next 22 T cell receptor beta chains were all read from a single sample in a study of shared clonotypes between healthy human individuals. Positively selected for CCR7, the CD45RO-negative cells used as naive CD8 cells excluded terminally differentiated effector memory CD45RA+ cells. The table came from immunoSEQ multiplex PCR; TCRdb's copy has only in-frame clones and leaves some out. The sample has 2 million to 2.5 million clones, about 94% seen once. Sequencing input: naive CD8+ T cells sorted from blood. The source of these receptors is a man between 18 and 35 years old in good health.

The chain uses TRBV27 and TRBJ2-1, with a tentative D call TRBD2 (6 bases). The germline V gene encodes CDR1 MNHEY and CDR2 SMNVEV (reference sequence). This CDR3 has 16 amino acids. V shed 3 bases and J shed 0 bases, with 12 bases lying between them. The CDR3 loop reads CASSFVGSGSYNEQFF. CDR3 DNA: TGTGCCAGCAGTTTCGTCGGGAGTGGCTCCTACAATGAGCAGTTCTTC.

The chain joins TRBV9 to TRBJ2-2; D may correspond to TRBD1 or TRBD2 (6 bases each). The CDR3 length is 18 residues. Between the trimmed V and J ends, which lost 0 bases and 4 bases, there was a span of 19 bases. CDR1 SGDLS and CDR2 YYNGEE come from the germline V gene. The DNA of the CDR3 is TGTGCCAGCAGCGTAGTATCGGGGGCTTACCCGGGCACCGGGGAGCTGTTTTTT. Protein product: CASSVVSGAYPGTGELFF.

This chain links TRBV4-1 with TRBJ2-1; TRBD2 aligns across 9 bases. The CDR3 contains 16 residues. CDR1 is MGHRA and CDR2 is YSYEKL in the germline V gene. V trimming: 4 bases; J trimming: 1 base; junction bases outside the gene matches: 5. The CDR3 is CASSLPTSGSYNEQFF. As DNA, the CDR3 is TGCGCCAGCAGCCTCCCGACTAGCGGATCCTACAATGAGCAGTTCTTC.

CDR3 protein: CAISDILHRYYNSPLHF. Here the CDR3 DNA reads TGTGCCATCAGTGACATCCTACATCGCTACTATAATTCACCCCTCCACTTT. This chain joins TRBV10-3 and TRBJ1-6; D is uncertain. Germline loops: CDR1 ENHRY, CDR2 SYGVKD. The CDR3 consists of 17 residues. V lost 3 bases and J 3 bases, leaving 15 bases between the germline ends.

This clone was observed a single time. The V gene is TRBV30, the J gene TRBJ2-2; a weak D match, TRBD2 (5 bases). CDR1 and CDR2 (germline): GTSNPN, SVGIG (reference sequence). The V end was cut by 0 bases, the J end by 0 bases, with 11 bases between. This CDR3 has 16 amino acids. The CDR3 DNA follows: TGTGCCTGGAGTGTACGGGGTCAGCCGAACACCGGGGAGCTGTTTTTT. Protein: CAWSVRGQPNTGELFF.

The rearrangement links TRBV27 to TRBJ2-7, with 11 bases aligning to TRBD2. The V segment lost 3 bases and the J segment 1 base; nucleotides outside the gene matches: 8. Germline V gives CDR1 MNHEY, CDR2 SMNVEV (reference sequence). The CDR3 is 17 residues long. The DNA for the CDR3 is TGTGCCAGCAGTTTTCTAGCGGGAGGCAAAATTTCCTACGAGCAGTACTTC. This gives the protein CASSFLAGGKISYEQYF.

This rearrangement joins TRBV4-3 to TRBJ2-2; D remains ambiguous. Trimming took 0 bases from V and 3 from J, leaving 11 bases between them. This CDR3 is built from 16 residues. Germline V gene sequence: CDR1 LGHNA, CDR2 YSLEER. The CDR3 DNA reads as TGCGCCAGCAGCCAAGATAATCCTCTCGACACCGGGGAGCTGTTTTTT. Its protein is CASSQDNPLDTGELFF.

This sequence joins TRBV30 and TRBJ1-1, with D unclear. The CDR3 loop spans 9 amino acids. V shed 6 bases and J shed 2 bases, with 1 base lying between them. Germline CDR1 is GTSNPN and CDR2 is SVGIG (reference sequence). The CDR3 spells CACNTEAFF. CDR3 nucleotides: TGTGCCTGTAACACTGAAGCTTTCTTT.

This clone appeared a single time. This sequence joins TRBV2 and TRBJ2-3; the match to TRBD1 covers 7 bases. V shed 7 bases and J 2 bases; nucleotides not matched to a gene: 6. The CDR3 has 14 residues. Germline CDR1 SNHLY, CDR2 FYNNEI. CDR3 nucleotide sequence: TGTGCCAGCACCGGGACAGACATCACAGATACGCAGTATTTT. It codes for CASTGTDITDTQYF.

This chain links TRBV5-6 with TRBJ2-7; TRBD1 aligns across 12 bases. V shed 4 bases and J 9 bases; nucleotides not matched to a gene: 11. The CDR3 covers 15 residues. Per the germline V gene, CDR1 is SGHDT and CDR2 is YYEEEE. CDR3 residues: CASSITTGTGGPQYF. In nucleotides, the CDR3 is TGTGCCAGCAGCATAACGACCGGGACAGGGGGCCCGCAGTACTTC.

The chain recombines TRBV27 with TRBJ2-6; D gene ambiguous. V lost 7 bases and J lost 4, with 11 bases in between. This CDR3 is built from 14 residues. The germline CDR1 and CDR2 sequences are MNHEY and SMNVEV (reference sequence). The CDR3 nucleotides are TGTGCCAGCACCCCTTTTGGAGGGGCCAACGTCCTGACTTTC. Translating gives CASTPFGGANVLTF.

Here the CDR3 reads CASSLDGSGSSYNEQFF. The CDR3 coding sequence is TGCGCCAGCAGCTTGGATGGTAGCGGTAGCTCCTACAATGAGCAGTTCTTC. The chain carries TRBV5-1 and TRBJ2-1, with a tentative D call TRBD2 (6 bases). Germline assignment: CDR1 SGHRS and CDR2 YFSETQ. This CDR3 comprises 17 residues. V lost 0 bases and J 0 bases, leaving 13 bases between the germline ends.

V is TRBV15 and J is TRBJ1-1; D is undetermined. The germline V gene has CDR1 LNHNV and CDR2 YYDKDF (reference sequence). With 1 base removed from V and 0 bases from J, the gap between germline ends came to 12 bases. The length of the CDR3 is 16 residues. The CDR3 bases are TGTGCCACCAGCAGAGCCCCCGCTATAATGAACACTGAAGCTTTCTTT. It encodes CATSRAPAIMNTEAFF.

The genes are TRBV9 and TRBJ1-2; D is uncertain. Trimming cost V 0 bases and J 4 bases, with 13 bases left between them. Germline assignment: CDR1 SGDLS and CDR2 YYNGEE. The CDR3 covers 15 residues. In DNA, the CDR3 is TGTGCCAGCAGCGTAGGGGCGGTGCAGAGCTATGGCTACACCTTC. This encodes CASSVGAVQSYGYTF.

The V call is TRBV4-3, the J call TRBJ2-1, with a possible D match to TRBD1 (5 bases). V gave up 0 bases and J gave up 8 bases, with 14 bases separating them. Germline-derived CDR1 and CDR2 are LGHNA and YSLEER. This CDR3 region has 15 residues. CDR3 bases: TGCGCCAGCAGCCAAGATTTTAACCTCAGGGATGAGCAGTTCTTC. It codes for CASSQDFNLRDEQFF.

V gene TRBV27 combines with J gene TRBJ1-2, with D possibly being TRBD1 (5 bases). Deletions cut 3 bases from V and 4 bases from J, with 15 bases between. CDR1 is MNHEY, CDR2 SMNVEV, per germline (reference sequence). This CDR3 is 15 amino acids long. CDR3 protein: CASSLAGGAIYGYTF. The CDR3 DNA reads as TGTGCCAGCAGTTTGGCGGGGGGAGCGATCTATGGCTACACCTTC.

The genes are TRBV5-3 and TRBJ2-7; D call uncertain. TRBV5-3 counts as an open reading frame of uncertain function. Deletions cut 0 bases from V and 9 bases from J, with 10 bases between. This CDR3 region has 12 residues. DNA of the CDR3: TGTGCCAGAAGCTTGGTAGAGGAGCCGCAGTACTTC. Translating it yields CARSLVEEPQYF.

The genes are TRBV5-1 and TRBJ1-1; D uncertain. This CDR3 has 11 residues. The V and J ends lost 4 bases and 10 bases respectively, with 11 bases between them. The V gene's germline CDR1 is SGHRS and CDR2 YFSETQ. The CDR3 loop reads CASSDGVAAFF. CDR3 sequence (DNA): TGCGCCAGCAGCGATGGAGTAGCAGCTTTCTTT.

The chain has TRBV9 and TRBJ2-2, with D perhaps matching TRBD2 (6 bases). The CDR3 sequence is 17 residues long. The germline V gene has CDR1 SGDLS and CDR2 YYNGEE. V was clipped by 0 bases and J by 3 bases, with 15 bases between them. The CDR3 sequence is CASSVAGGNEDTGELFF. In DNA, the CDR3 is TGTGCCAGCAGCGTAGCTGGAGGGAACGAGGACACCGGGGAGCTGTTTTTT.

The chain is built from TRBV4-1 and TRBJ1-5; D is possibly TRBD1 (6 bases). Trimming shortened V by 2 bases and J by 1 base, and 12 bases separated the two germline ends. Germline V gene data show CDR1 as MGHRA and CDR2 as YSYEKL. The CDR3 consists of 16 residues. For the CDR3, the DNA is TGCGCCAGCAGCCAAACGGGACACCCAAGCAATCAGCCCCAGCATTTT. Protein product: CASSQTGHPSNQPQHF.

The chain recombines TRBV6-1 with TRBJ2-7, with 13 bases matching TRBD2. After removal of 1 base from V and 4 bases from J, the junction contained 1 base not matched to a gene. CDR3 length: 15 residues. Germline V gene data show CDR1 as MNHNS and CDR2 as SASEGT. In DNA form, the CDR3 reads TGTGCCAGCAGTGAAGTGGGACTAGCGGGATACGAGCAGTACTTC. Residues: CASSEVGLAGYEQYF.

The rearrangement joins TRBV19 to TRBJ1-3, with 7 bases matching TRBD1. CDR3 length equals 15 residues. V shed 5 bases and J 1 base; nucleotides not matched to a gene: 5. CDR1 is LNHDA, CDR2 SQIVND, per germline (reference sequence). The CDR3: CASSRIRGSGNTIYF. The CDR3, as DNA: TGTGCCAGTAGTCGCATCAGGGGGTCTGGAAACACCATATATTTT.